This record concerns one TCR beta chain sequence. The sample originates from a study of blood T cell repertoires in COVID-19. Using immunoSEQ multiplex PCR, the repertoire was profiled, and TCRdb retains in-frame clones only, with some absent. The data contain roughly 190,000 clones, nearly 90% of them seen just once; the ten biggest clones take up about 6.8%. The germline V gene encodes CDR1 GTSNPN and CDR2 SVGIG (reference sequence). The CDR3 length is 15 residues. The V end lost 3 bases, the J end lost 3 bases, and 15 bases lay between the germline ends. The sequenced sample was peripheral blood. This chain joins TRBV30 and TRBJ1-5; a possible D gene is TRBD1 (6 bases). This TCR derives from a woman aged 40-49 years who had recovered from COVID-19. The CDR3 loop reads CAWRSVTGTNQPQHF. In nucleotides, the CDR3 is TGTGCCTGGAGATCAGTAACAGGGACCAATCAGCCCCAGCATTTT.